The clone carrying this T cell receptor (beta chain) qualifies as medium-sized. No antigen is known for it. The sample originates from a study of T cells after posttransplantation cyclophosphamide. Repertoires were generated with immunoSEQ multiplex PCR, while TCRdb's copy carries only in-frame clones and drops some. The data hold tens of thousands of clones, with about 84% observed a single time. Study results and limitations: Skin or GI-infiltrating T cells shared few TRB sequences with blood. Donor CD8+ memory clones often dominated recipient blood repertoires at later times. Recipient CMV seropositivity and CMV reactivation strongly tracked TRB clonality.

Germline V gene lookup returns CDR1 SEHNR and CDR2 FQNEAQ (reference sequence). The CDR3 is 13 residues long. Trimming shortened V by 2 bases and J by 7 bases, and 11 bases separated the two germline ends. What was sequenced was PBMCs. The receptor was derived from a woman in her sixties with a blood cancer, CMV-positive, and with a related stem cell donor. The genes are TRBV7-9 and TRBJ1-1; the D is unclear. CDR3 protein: CASSLQLGDEAFF. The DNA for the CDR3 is TGTGCCAGCAGCTTACAACTAGGAGATGAAGCTTTCTTT.